Presented here are 15 T cell receptor beta chains from one specimen sequenced in a study of a mutant IDH1 vaccine in newly diagnosed glioma. Described time point: week 35, safety follow-up. Mutant IDH1 20-mer peptide, at 300 ug, made up each vaccine dose, with topical imiquimod. Only in-frame clones appear in the TCRdb table, and some are missing; sequencing was by immunoSEQ multiplex PCR. The table lists tens of thousands of clones, about 76% of them singletons. No cognate antigen is known for these TCRs. The sequences come from PBMCs, collected from a glioma patient whose treatment included an IDH1 peptide vaccine. The receptors shown here come from a woman in her thirties or forties with glioma. Some clones in this sample may be carry-over from other donors' samples.

The V and J genes are TRBV6-1 and TRBJ1-5; D gene ambiguous. This CDR3 has 15 residues. Germline V lookup: CDR1 MNHNS, CDR2 SASEGT. The V end lost 0 bases, the J end lost 5 bases, and 11 bases lay between the germline ends. As DNA, the CDR3 is TGTGCCAGCAGTGAAGCGCCAAGCAGCCATCAGCCCCAGCATTTT. It encodes CASSEAPSSHQPQHF.

In DNA form, the CDR3 reads TGTGCCAGCAGCCCAGAGGGGAGCTCCTACGAGCAGTACTTC. Its translation is CASSPEGSSYEQYF. The chain recombines TRBV11-3 with TRBJ2-7; D possibly uses TRBD1 or TRBD2 (5 bases each). There are 14 residues in the CDR3. Germline V gene data show CDR1 as SGHNT and CDR2 as YENEEA. Trimming took 5 bases from V and 0 from J, leaving 11 bases between them.

This rearrangement joins TRBV2 to TRBJ2-5; 8 nucleotides align to TRBD2. Germline V gene lookup returns CDR1 SNHLY and CDR2 FYNNEI. Germline trimming cut 4 bases from V and 4 bases from J; bases unmatched to any gene: 5. This CDR3 has 14 residues. The CDR3 region has the DNA TGTGCCAGCAGTGCCGTAGCGGGGTCAGAGACCCAGTACTTC. It yields the protein CASSAVAGSETQYF.

The gene calls are TRBV2 and TRBJ2-7, with D uncertain. The CDR3 sequence is 17 residues long. Germline V lookup: CDR1 SNHLY, CDR2 FYNNEI. The germline V and J ends were trimmed by 3 bases and 1 base, with 19 bases remaining between them. The DNA for the CDR3 is TGTGCCAGCAGTGAGGAATCCCCAGCCTCAGGATCCTACGAGCAGTACTTC. Its translation: CASSEESPASGSYEQYF.

The chain carries TRBV11-2 and TRBJ1-1; a weak D match, TRBD1 (5 bases). The germline V gene encodes CDR1 SGHAT and CDR2 FQNNGV. V shed 4 bases and J shed 5 bases, with 17 bases lying between them. The CDR3 is made up of 15 amino acids. CDR3 nucleotides: TGTGCCAGCAGCTCCCAGGGAGCCCGAACGACTGAAGCTTTCTTT. Translated: CASSSQGARTTEAFF.

In regard to this clone: An end of the junction does not agree with germline; a read error may underlie this. The V call is TRBV4-1, the J call TRBJ1-2, with 7 bases that match TRBD1. CDR1 and CDR2 from the germline V gene are MGHRA and YSYEKL. CDR3 length equals 11 residues. The CDR3 coding sequence is TGCGCCAGCAGCCAAGGGGGGGACAGATTCTTC. It translates to CASSQGGDRFF.

This rearrangement joins TRBV28 to TRBJ2-3; the D is unclear. Germline CDR1 MDHEN, CDR2 SYDVKM. V lost 1 base to trimming and J lost 2 bases, with 7 bases between them. The CDR3 length is 14 residues. CDR3 coding DNA: TGTGCCAGCAGTTTATCGGCTTTCACAGATACGCAGTATTTT. This gives the protein CASSLSAFTDTQYF.

The gene calls are TRBV5-1 and TRBJ2-3; tentatively, D is TRBD2 (7 bases). CDR1 SGHRS and CDR2 YFSETQ come from the germline V gene. The V end was cut by 1 base, the J end by 3 bases, with 12 bases between. The CDR3 sequence is 15 residues long. CDR3 sequence reads: CASSLRGASTDTQYF. CDR3 bases: TGCGCCAGCAGCTTGCGGGGGGCCAGTACAGATACGCAGTATTTT.

The V gene is TRBV6-5, the J gene TRBJ2-7; D remains ambiguous. The CDR3 is 14 residues long. V was shortened by 0 bases and J by 4 bases, with 10 bases between the two germline ends. Germline assignment: CDR1 MNHEY and CDR2 SVGAGI. The CDR3 is CASSYSINGYEQYF. CDR3 sequence (DNA): TGTGCCAGCAGTTACTCGATAAATGGGTACGAGCAGTACTTC.

The V and J genes are TRBV7-2 and TRBJ2-5, with D possibly being TRBD1 (6 bases). This CDR3 is built from 13 residues. The V end lost 3 bases, the J end lost 3 bases, and 8 bases lay between the germline ends. Per germline, CDR1 SGHTA and CDR2 FQGNSA. CDR3: CASSLGQEETQYF. The CDR3 DNA follows: TGTGCCAGCAGCTTGGGACAAGAAGAGACCCAGTACTTC.

The rearrangement uses TRBV7-2 and TRBJ2-5, with D perhaps TRBD2 (5 bases). Germline assignment: CDR1 SGHTA and CDR2 FQGNSA. There are 13 residues in the CDR3. The V gene lost 2 bases and the J gene lost 3 bases, with 7 bases spanning the gap. In DNA form, the CDR3 reads TGTGCCAGCAGCTTAATGAGGGAAGAGACCCAGTACTTC. Translated, it gives CASSLMREETQYF.

This rearrangement joins TRBV7-2 to TRBJ2-7, with 8 bases identical to TRBD1. This CDR3 is 15 amino acids long. Germline CDR1 SGHTA, CDR2 FQGNSA. V was pared by 8 bases and J by 4 bases, with 13 bases of the junction left unmatched. The DNA of the CDR3 is TGTGCCAGCTCCCTAGCAGGGGGCACTAAGTACGAGCAGTACTTC. Translating it yields CASSLAGGTKYEQYF.

This rearrangement joins TRBV7-2 to TRBJ1-2; tentative D call: TRBD1 (5 bases). V dropped 3 bases and J dropped 1 base, with 9 bases sitting between them. Germline CDR1 SGHTA, CDR2 FQGNSA. The CDR3 runs to 14 residues. CDR3 loop: CASSFSGNNYGYTF. Here the CDR3 DNA reads TGTGCCAGCAGCTTTTCAGGGAATAACTATGGCTACACCTTC.

The chain is built from TRBV27 and TRBJ2-1, with TRBD1 matching 9 bases. This CDR3 spans 20 amino acids. Germline-derived CDR1 and CDR2 are MNHEY and SMNVEV (reference sequence). V was clipped by 2 bases and J by 4 bases; unmatched bases: 18. The CDR3 nucleotides read TGTGCCAGCAGTTTAGGGACAGGGAGGCGAGGGAGGGGTGGGTACAATGAGCAGTTCTTC. Translation gives CASSLGTGRRGRGGYNEQFF.

The V gene is TRBV29-1, the J gene TRBJ2-3, with D perhaps TRBD1 or TRBD2 (5 bases each). CDR1 is SQVTM and CDR2 is ANQGSEA in the germline V gene. The CDR3 is 15 residues long. Trimming removed 7 bases at V and 1 base at J, with 18 bases between. The CDR3 loop is CSAGDGWFGTDTQYF. The CDR3 nucleotides read TGCAGCGCTGGGGACGGTTGGTTTGGCACAGATACGCAGTATTTT.